Presented here are 29 T cell receptor beta chains from one specimen sequenced in a study of T cell clonality in common variable immunodeficiency (dated by TCRdb to about 2015). The library was produced with the immunoSEQ multiplex PCR assay. TCRdb carries this immuneACCESS record with in-frame sequences only. Its versions omit some clonotypes, under half of them owing to an unresolved V gene in the studies checked, with the rest unexplained. The table records approximately 45,000 clones for this sample, and not one of them appears only once. The top ten clonotypes cover 2.1% of the sample. What was sequenced was peripheral blood mononuclear cells. These receptors came from a person between 18 and 69 years old in good health.

This clone was picked up many times. The sequence runs out 3 residues before the end of the CDR3; the remainder is reconstructed from the germline J gene. The rearrangement joins TRBV6-2 or TRBV6-3 to TRBJ2-1; D possibly corresponds to TRBD1 (6 bases). Germline CDR1 is MNHEY and CDR2 is SVGEGT. Trimming shortened V by 5 bases and J by 8 bases, and 10 bases separated the two germline ends. CDR3 length: 12 amino acids. CDR3 in amino acids: CASSTTGYEQFF. The CDR3 DNA, read in part, is TGTGCCAGCAGTACAACAGGGTATGAG.

This clone was observed many times. The read ends 3 residues early relative to the CDR3; the germline J gene fills the gap. The V and J genes are TRBV6-2 or TRBV6-3 and TRBJ2-7; 7 bases agree with TRBD1. The CDR3 extends over 14 amino acids. V shed 6 bases, J shed 5 bases, and the junction held 10 bases outside the gene matches. Germline V gives CDR1 MNHEY, CDR2 SVGEGT. CDR3 region: CASRPIYRGHEQYF. The part of the CDR3 DNA that was read is TGTGCCAGCAGACCTATTTACAGGGGCCACGAG.

This clone was counted ten times or more. The read gets to within 3 residues of the CDR3 end, and the germline J gene fills in the rest. The chain couples TRBV7-2 to TRBJ2-1, with D perhaps TRBD1 (6 bases). V gave up 4 bases and J gave up 1 base, with 11 bases separating them. The CDR3 consists of 15 residues. From germline, CDR1 is SGHTA and CDR2 FQGNSA. CDR3 amino acids: CASSSRDTSYNEQFF. Partial CDR3 DNA: TGTGCCAGCAGCTCCCGGGACACTTCCTACAATGAG.

This clone was picked up many times. Read data end 3 residues before the CDR3 end; the end is taken from the germline J gene. This sequence joins TRBV4-1 and TRBJ1-4; 9 bases are shared with TRBD1. The junction had 3 bases not matched to a gene; V was cut back by 4 bases and J by 3 bases. The germline V gene encodes CDR1 MGHRA and CDR2 YSYEKL. The CDR3 covers 15 residues. The part of the CDR3 DNA that was read is TGCGCCAGCAGCCCCCGGGACAGGGCTAATGAAAAA. Translated: CASSPRDRANEK. The CDR3 as a whole reads CASSPRDRANEKLFF.

This clone came up many times. The CDR3 goes on 3 residues after the read ends, and that part is filled in from the germline J gene. The rearrangement uses TRBV2 and TRBJ2-7, with TRBD2 identical over 11 bases. The germline V gene encodes CDR1 SNHLY and CDR2 FYNNEI. The J segment lost 5 bases and the V segment lost 8 bases, leaving 5 bases of the junction unmatched. CDR3 length: 13 residues. The CDR3 DNA, read in part, is TGTGCCAGCCAACTAGCGGGAGCCCACGAG. Its translation is CASQLAGAHE. The complete CDR3 reads CASQLAGAHEQYF. The full variable domain, rest sourced from reference TRBV2 and TRBJ2-7, is EPEVTQTPSHQVTQMGQEVILRCVPISNHLYFYWYRQILGQKVEFLVSFYNNEISEKSEIFDDQFSVERPDGSNFTLKIRSTKLEDSAMYFCASQLAGAHEQYFGPGTRLTVT.

This clone appeared many times. The sequenced fragment ends 3 residues before the CDR3 boundary, so the rest is inferred from the germline J gene. V gene TRBV5-1 combines with J gene TRBJ1-4, with 8 nucleotides matching TRBD1. Germline V gene lookup returns CDR1 SGHRS and CDR2 YFSETQ. J gave up 4 bases and V 4 bases, and 0 bases lay outside the gene matches. This CDR3 has 13 residues. The chain's CDR3 is CASSGQGNEKLFF. The DNA read from the CDR3 is TGCGCCAGCAGCGGACAGGGTAATGAAAAA.

Only a few counts were recorded for this clone. The sequenced part of the CDR3 DNA is TGTGCCTGGAGTGGGGAGCGGGGGCGAGAGACG. This translates into CAWSGERGRET. Given in full, the CDR3 is CAWSGERGRETQYF. The gene calls are TRBV30 and TRBJ2-3; 8 bases are a match to TRBD2. The read falls 3 residues short of the CDR3 end, and the missing part is taken from the germline J gene. Germline assignment: CDR1 GTSNPN and CDR2 SVGIG (reference sequence). There are 14 residues in the CDR3.

At least ten counts were recorded for this clone. CDR3 DNA (partial): TGTGCCAGCAGCTTAGACTCTGAA. Translating it yields CASSLDSE. The entire CDR3 is CASSLDSEAFF. The chain has TRBV7-9 and TRBJ1-1, with D unresolved. The read terminates 3 residues ahead of where the CDR3 ends, so the germline J gene completes it. V was trimmed by 1 base and J by 6 bases, leaving 3 bases between them. Germline loops: CDR1 SEHNR, CDR2 FQNEAQ (reference sequence). The CDR3 consists of 11 residues.

There are many counts of this clone. Read sequence stops 3 residues before the CDR3 end, and the germline J gene provides the missing end. The rearrangement links TRBV7-9 to TRBJ2-1, with 8 bases that match TRBD2. The germline gives CDR1 SEHNR, CDR2 FQNEAQ (reference sequence). The CDR3 contains 15 residues. The junction had 4 bases not matched to a gene; V was cut back by 6 bases and J by 0 bases. The CDR3 DNA, read in part, is TGTGCCAGCAGACCGGGGGGGGGCTCCTACAATGAG. Its translation: CASRPGGGSYNE. The CDR3 reads in full as CASRPGGGSYNEQFF.

In its sample, this clone was seen many times. The missing CDR3 end, 3 residues past where the read stops, is filled in from the germline J gene. This chain uses TRBV9 with TRBJ2-2; tentatively, D is TRBD1 (6 bases). V gave up 4 bases and J gave up 2 bases, with 12 bases separating them. The germline V gene has CDR1 SGDLS and CDR2 YYNGEE. The CDR3 covers 15 residues. The CDR3 bases that were read are TGTGCCAGCAGCCCTCCGGGACAAAACACCGGGGAG. This encodes CASSPPGQNTGE. The full CDR3 protein is CASSPPGQNTGELFF. Supplemented by reference TRBV9 and TRBJ2-2, the full variable domain reads DSGVTQTPKHLITATGQRVTLRCSPRSGDLSVYWYQQSLDQGLQFLIQYYNGEERAKGNILERFSAQQFPDLHSELNLSSLELGDSALYFCASSPPGQNTGELFFGEGSRLTVL.

This clone was observed many times. The DNA ends 3 residues before the CDR3 does, and the rest of the CDR3 is filled in from the germline J gene. This chain links TRBV7-8 with TRBJ1-1; D is unresolved. Per the germline V gene, CDR1 is SGHVS and CDR2 is FQNEAQ. This CDR3 contains 13 residues. Trimming took 6 bases from V and 1 from J, leaving 9 bases between them. The CDR3 is CASRRPGNTEAFF. The CDR3 DNA, read in part, is TGTGCCAGCAGACGGCCGGGGAACACTGAA.

This clone was recorded at least ten times. The CDR3 is cut off 3 residues early in the read; its end comes from the germline J gene. The chain recombines TRBV11-3 with TRBJ2-5, with 7 bases that match TRBD1. The V and J ends lost 3 bases and 5 bases, in that order; junction bases with no gene match: 9. The CDR3 is made up of 15 amino acids. Germline V gene data show CDR1 as SGHNT and CDR2 as YENEEA. The chain's CDR3 is CASSFLGETGETQYF. The CDR3 bases that were read are TGTGCCAGCAGCTTCTTGGGGGAGACAGGGGAGACC.

This clone was counted ten times or more. The CDR3 extends 3 residues past the end of the read, so its final part is completed from the germline J gene. This chain connects TRBV6-9 to TRBJ2-1, with D perhaps TRBD2 (6 bases). V was pared by 1 base and J by 0 bases, with 10 bases between. In germline, CDR1 is MNHGY, CDR2 SVAAGI. The CDR3 covers 16 residues. The CDR3 sequence: CASSYYSGSSYNEQFF. The part of the CDR3 DNA that was read is TGTGCCAGCAGTTATTATAGCGGTAGCTCCTACAATGAG.

A remark on this clone: Read data end 3 residues before the CDR3 end; the end is taken from the germline J gene. The chain combines TRBV7-7 with TRBJ1-2; 12 nucleotides agree with TRBD1. The CDR3 loop spans 15 amino acids. Germline lookup yields CDR1 SSHAT and CDR2 FNYEAQ (reference sequence). The sequenced CDR3 bases are TGTGCCAGCAGCCATGGGACAGGGGGCATTTACGAC. Its translation is CASSHGTGGIYD. The entire CDR3 sequence reads CASSHGTGGIYDYTF.

This clone was picked up many times. Coverage ceases 3 residues before the CDR3 finishes, and the germline J gene fills in the end. V and J are TRBV20-1 and TRBJ2-2, with 10 nucleotides matching TRBD1. Trimming at V came to 1 base and at J to 4 bases, leaving 15 bases not matched to a gene. Germline CDR1 is DFQATT and CDR2 is SNEGSKA (reference sequence). The CDR3 is made up of 19 amino acids. The covered CDR3 bases are TGCAGTGCTAGAGGACCGGGACAGGGGCCCCGCGAGGCCACCGGGGAG. It encodes CSARGPGQGPREATGE. The CDR3 as a whole reads CSARGPGQGPREATGELFF.

This clone was picked up many times. Read sequence stops 3 residues before the CDR3 end, and the germline J gene provides the missing end. The chain combines TRBV2 with TRBJ2-5; TRBD2 matches at 11 bases. Trimming removed 6 bases from V and 2 bases from J; junction bases left unmatched: 8. This CDR3 has 16 amino acids. Germline V gene sequence: CDR1 SNHLY, CDR2 FYNNEI. CDR3: CASRLTSGRWQETQYF. Partial CDR3 DNA: TGTGCCAGCAGACTCACTAGCGGGAGATGGCAAGAGACC.

This clone has a count of ten or more. CDR3 DNA (partial): TGTGCCTGGAGTGGCCCAGGGTACTATGGC. Translated, it gives CAWSGPGYYG. In full, the CDR3 reads CAWSGPGYYGYTF. This rearrangement joins TRBV30 to TRBJ1-2; tentative D call: TRBD1 (5 bases). Read data end 3 residues before the CDR3 end; the end is taken from the germline J gene. Germline V gene sequence: CDR1 GTSNPN, CDR2 SVGIG (reference sequence). V gave up 1 base and J gave up 3 bases, with 9 bases separating them. This CDR3 contains 13 residues.

This clone showed up many times. The CDR3 end falls 3 residues outside the read, so it is completed with the germline J gene. The chain couples TRBV7-2 to TRBJ2-1; tentative D call: TRBD1 (5 bases). Germline assignment: CDR1 SGHTA and CDR2 FQGNSA. This CDR3 contains 14 residues. V was pared by 1 base and J by 8 bases, with 12 bases between. The covered CDR3 bases are TGTGCCAGCAGCTTAGAGGGGTTTGGCGATGAG. Its translation: CASSLEGFGDE. The CDR3, in full, reads CASSLEGFGDEQFF.

This clone occurred a few times. Read data end 3 residues before the CDR3 end; the end is taken from the germline J gene. The rearrangement links TRBV23-1 to TRBJ2-3; 13 nucleotides agree with TRBD2. TRBV23-1 qualifies as an ORF whose function is uncertain. J was trimmed by 1 base and V by 0 bases; bases with no gene match: 13. The CDR3 has 21 amino acids. CDR3 in amino acids: CASSQSATSGGRRQGTDTQYF. The part of the CDR3 DNA that was read is TGCGCCAGCAGTCAATCAGCGACTAGCGGGGGGCGGAGGCAGGGCACAGATACG.

This clone was seen many times. The CDR3 goes on 3 residues after the read ends, and that part is filled in from the germline J gene. J is TRBJ2-2 and V is TRBV18; maybe TRBD1 (5 bases). The CDR3 is made up of 14 amino acids. Trimming shortened V by 6 bases and J by 1 base, and 9 bases separated the two germline ends. Germline V CDR1 and CDR2: KGHSH, LQKENI. CDR3 bases read: TGTGCCAGCTCCCAGGGATTGAACACCGGGGAG. Its protein is CASSQGLNTGE. Given in full, the CDR3 is CASSQGLNTGELFF.

Comment on this clone: The sequence runs out 3 residues before the end of the CDR3; the remainder is reconstructed from the germline J gene. This chain uses TRBV18 with TRBJ1-1, with 7 bases that match TRBD1. Trimming took 0 bases from V and 4 from J; bases not matched to a gene: 5. This CDR3 spans 15 amino acids. CDR1 KGHSH and CDR2 LQKENI come from the germline V gene. Incomplete CDR3 DNA: TGTGCCAGCTCACCACCGGGACAGATTGGCACTGAA. This translates into CASSPPGQIGTE. The whole CDR3 protein reads CASSPPGQIGTEAFF. Combining the CDR3 with reference TRBV18 and TRBJ1-1 gives the whole variable domain NAGVMQNPRHLVRRRGQEARLRCSPMKGHSHVYWYRQLPEEGLKFMVYLQKENIIDESGMPKERFSAEFPKEGPSILRIQQVVRGDSAAYFCASSPPGQIGTEAFFGQGTRLTVV.

This clone was seen ten or more times. The CDR3 end is not reached by the read, which stops 3 residues before it; the germline J gene fills it in. The chain couples TRBV9 to TRBJ1-2; 9 bases are shared with TRBD1. The CDR3 totals 13 residues. Germline CDR1 and CDR2: SGDLS and YYNGEE. The CDR3 DNA, read in part, is TGTGCCAGCAGGGGGACAGGGCAGGAGGGC. This translates into CASRGTGQEG. The full CDR3 sequence reads CASRGTGQEGYTF.

In this sample, this clone turned up many times. The read ends 3 residues before the CDR3 terminus; that terminus is restored from the germline J gene. The J gene is TRBJ2-3, the V gene TRBV18; 7 bases match TRBD1. The length of the CDR3 is 14 residues. CDR1 is KGHSH and CDR2 is LQKENI in the germline V gene. Germline trimming cut 2 bases from V and 5 bases from J; bases unmatched to any gene: 4. The CDR3 bases that were read are TGTGCCAGCTCACCAGACAGGGTTCAAGATACG. Residues: CASSPDRVQDT. The entire CDR3 protein reads CASSPDRVQDTQYF.

This clone showed up many times. The read halts 3 residues ahead of the CDR3 end, with the missing end drawn from the germline J gene. The chain recombines TRBV20-1 with TRBJ2-5; TRBD2 aligns across 8 bases. CDR1 is DFQATT, CDR2 SNEGSKA, per germline (reference sequence). V was pared by 1 base and J by 4 bases, with 11 bases of the junction left unmatched. The CDR3 contains 16 residues. The CDR3 sequence is CSARGSAGGRRETQYF. The DNA read from the CDR3 is TGCAGTGCTAGAGGTTCCGCGGGGGGCCGGAGAGAGACC.

This clone was seen a few times. The observed sequence ends 3 residues before the CDR3 terminus, with the missing tail filled in from the germline J gene. The genes are TRBV7-9 and TRBJ1-4, with 8 positions matching TRBD1. CDR1 SEHNR and CDR2 FQNEAQ come from the germline V gene (reference sequence). J gave up 7 bases and V 5 bases, and 9 bases lay outside the gene matches. There are 15 residues in the CDR3. The CDR3 sequence: CASSIGTGGSEKLFF. CDR3 bases read: TGTGCCAGCAGCATTGGGACAGGAGGAAGTGAAAAA. Full variable domain (outside the CDR3, taken from reference TRBV7-9 and TRBJ1-4): DTGVSQNPRHKITKRGQNVTFRCDPISEHNRLYWYRQTLGQGPEFLTYFQNEAQLEKSRLLSDRFSAERPKGSFSTLEIQRTEQGDSAMYLCASSIGTGGSEKLFFGSGTQLSVL.

This clone was observed many times. One junction end does not reproduce the germline sequence, and a read error may be involved. The read stops 3 residues short of the end of the CDR3; the missing end is completed from the germline J gene. This chain uses TRBV20-1 with TRBJ1-5, with TRBD1 matching 7 bases. Per the germline V gene, CDR1 is DFQATT and CDR2 is SNEGSKA (reference sequence). The CDR3 has 16 amino acids. The CDR3 loop is CSARDREGPQGTPQHF. CDR3 DNA, as far as it was read: TGCAGTGCGAGAGACAGGGAGGGTCCCCAAGGAACGCCC.

This clone was seen many times. Sequencing ends 3 residues short of the CDR3 end; the germline J gene provides the rest. The gene calls are TRBV7-2 and TRBJ2-7; 8 bases line up with TRBD2. CDR3 length: 14 amino acids. Germline CDR1 is SGHTA and CDR2 is FQGNSA. The V and J ends lost 5 bases and 4 bases, in that order; junction bases with no gene match: 7. CDR3 DNA, as far as it was read: TGTGCCAGCAGCCAGTTCGGGGGGGCTTACGAG. Translated, it gives CASSQFGGAYE. Given in full, the CDR3 is CASSQFGGAYEQYF.

This clone has at least ten counts. The DNA ends 3 residues before the CDR3 does, and the rest of the CDR3 is filled in from the germline J gene. The V gene is TRBV19, the J gene TRBJ1-2; no clear D gene. Between the trimmed V and J ends, which lost 3 bases and 1 base, there was a span of 6 bases. This CDR3 has 13 residues. Germline loops: CDR1 LNHDA, CDR2 SQIVND (reference sequence). The DNA read from the CDR3 is TGTGCCAGTAGTATGGAGGGTAACTATGGC. Residues: CASSMEGNYG. In full, the CDR3 is CASSMEGNYGYTF.

This CDR3 reads CASGPQVAGGNSPLHF. The part of the CDR3 DNA that was read is TGCGCCAGCGGCCCCCAGGTGGCAGGGGGTAATTCACCC. The rearrangement uses TRBV5-1 and TRBJ1-6; 7 positions match TRBD1. The CDR3 extends 3 residues past the end of the read, so its final part is completed from the germline J gene. The germline V gene has CDR1 SGHRS and CDR2 YFSETQ. This CDR3 contains 16 residues. V lost 7 bases to trimming and J lost 6 bases; unmatched junction nucleotides: 13.